This is a list of T cell receptor beta chains from one sample in a study of blood T cell repertoires in COVID-19. Sequenced by immunoSEQ multiplex PCR; TCRdb stores in-frame clones only, minus some. The sample records fewer than 300,000 clones, approximately 82% being singletons. The sample comprised peripheral blood. The receptors come from a woman aged 18-29 years with acute or convalescent COVID-19. Both conserved end residues are trimmed from each CDR3. D genes are given only for firm matches. Clone size is stated in some rows and not others, as once, few, many or a class when expanded.

d_gene | j_gene | abundance | v_gene | CDR3aa
TRBD1 | TRBJ2-7 | - | TRBV4-3 | ASSQSEDRGSEQY
- | TRBJ2-7 | - | TRBV27 | ASSFGGTYEQY
TRBD1 | TRBJ1-2 | - | TRBV3-1/TRBV3-2 | ASSQEARGRYGYT
- | TRBJ1-1 | - | TRBV5-1 | ASSLGTGLNTEAF
- | TRBJ1-6 | - | TRBV5-8 | ASSLVSGTRVNSPLH
- | TRBJ2-3 | few | TRBV3-1/TRBV3-2 | ASSQDPSGATDTQY
TRBD1 | TRBJ1-4 | - | TRBV5-1 | ASSSGQGSFSTNEKLF
TRBD2 | TRBJ2-1 | once | TRBV19 | ASSMGTITYNEQF
- | TRBJ1-6 | - | TRBV2 | ASRQDSSNSPLH
- | TRBJ1-1 | once | TRBV7-2 | ASSLAEAAF
- | TRBJ2-7 | - | TRBV18 | ASSPPGLAAAYEQY
- | TRBJ2-7 | - | TRBV11-2 | ASSPTLEQGSEQY
TRBD2 | TRBJ2-7 | - | TRBV25-1 | ASSGLANEQY
- | TRBJ2-7 | - | TRBV11-2 | ASSLEWGPYEQY
TRBD2 | TRBJ2-3 | - | TRBV14 | ASSPALAEPTDTQY
TRBD2 | TRBJ2-1 | once | TRBV30 | AWGTSGVGEQF
- | TRBJ2-2 | - | TRBV18 | ASSPGFAGANTGELF
- | TRBJ1-1 | - | TRBV10-3 | AISGWAGTEAF
- | TRBJ1-5 | few | TRBV19 | ASSILYRGILENQPQH
- | TRBJ1-3 | - | TRBV6-2/TRBV6-3 | ASSYYALNSGNTIY
- | TRBJ1-4 | - | TRBV28 | ASSYRVNEKLF
- | TRBJ1-2 | - | TRBV12-3/TRBV12-4 | ASSLELGYT
TRBD1 | TRBJ2-3 | - | TRBV4-3 | ASSQDWTGSTDTQY
- | TRBJ2-7 | - | TRBV28 | ASSLSGGEQY
TRBD1 | TRBJ1-2 | - | TRBV4-3 | ASSQAGTVYGYT
TRBD1 | TRBJ1-1 | - | TRBV27 | ASSFRQGWNTEAF